Following are 19 T cell receptor beta chains from one sample sequenced in a study of T cell clonality in common variable immunodeficiency. Study-wide points: Reportedly, TCR beta sequences from common variable immunodeficiency showed fewer deletions and N-nucleotide insertions.

Method: immunoSEQ multiplex PCR; TCRdb's copy keeps in-frame clones and lacks some. This sample carries roughly 14,000 clones, none of them present only once. Their specific antigens are unknown. Specimen: peripheral blood mononuclear cells. These receptors all come from a human donor with common variable immunodeficiency.

This clone was detected only a few times. The CDR3 end falls 3 residues outside the read, so it is completed with the germline J gene. J is TRBJ1-4 and V is TRBV7-3; D gene ambiguous. The CDR3 is 14 residues long. Germline lookup yields CDR1 SGHTA and CDR2 FQGTGA. Trimming cost V 5 bases and J 7 bases, with 14 bases left between them. CDR3 protein: CASSVVRYTEKLFF. The CDR3 DNA, read in part, is TGTGCCAGCAGCGTCGTGAGGTACACTGAAAAA.

Comments on this clone: The CDR3 goes on 3 residues after the read ends, and that part is filled in from the germline J gene. V gene TRBV7-8 combines with J gene TRBJ2-5; 8 positions agree with TRBD2. Germline trimming cut 1 base from V and 5 bases from J; bases unmatched to any gene: 6. Looked up from germline, CDR1 is SGHVS and CDR2 is FQNEAQ. The CDR3 spans 15 residues. This chain's CDR3 is CASSLVGGAEETQYF. CDR3 bases read: TGTGCCAGCAGCTTAGTCGGGGGGGCGGAGGAGACC. The full variable domain, in which reference TRBV7-8 and TRBJ2-5 provide the parts outside the CDR3, is GAGVSQSPRYKVAKRGQDVALRCDPISGHVSLFWYQQALGQGPEFLTYFQNEAQLDKSGLPSDRFFAERPEGSVSTLKIQRTQQEDSAVYLCASSLVGGAEETQYFGPGTRLLVL.

This clone came up a few times. The DNA ends 3 residues before the CDR3 does, and the rest of the CDR3 is filled in from the germline J gene. The V and J genes are TRBV11-2 and TRBJ2-7, with TRBD1 matching 7 bases. J lost 5 bases, V lost 4 bases, and 11 bases had no gene match. In germline, CDR1 is SGHAT, CDR2 FQNNGV. This CDR3 is 15 amino acids long. Here the CDR3 reads CASSSQIHTGDEQYF. The DNA read from the CDR3 is TGTGCCAGCAGCTCTCAGATCCACACAGGGGACGAG.

This clone was found a few times. The covered CDR3 bases are TGTGCCAGTAGTATCTCCCGGGCCGGGGGCTCCTATAATTCACCC. It codes for CASSISRAGGSYNSP. The full CDR3 protein reads CASSISRAGGSYNSPLHF. The chain is built from TRBV19 and TRBJ1-6; tentatively, D is TRBD1 (5 bases). From the germline J gene comes the end of the CDR3, since the read stops 3 residues before it. V was shortened by 3 bases and J by 0 bases, with 15 bases between the two germline ends. The germline V gene encodes CDR1 LNHDA and CDR2 SQIVND (reference sequence). The CDR3 consists of 18 residues.

This clone came up a few times. The read is 3 residues too short to cover the CDR3 end, so that end is filled in from the germline J gene. The chain has TRBV7-2 and TRBJ1-1, with D maybe TRBD1 (5 bases). This CDR3 has 13 amino acids. Germline V gene lookup returns CDR1 SGHTA and CDR2 FQGNSA. V lost 3 bases, J lost 5 bases, and 10 bases lay in between. The DNA read from the CDR3 is TGTGCCAGCAGCTTCGCTGGGGGGACTGAA. Translating it yields CASSFAGGTE. In full, the CDR3 is CASSFAGGTEAFF.

As for this clone: The sequenced fragment ends 3 residues before the CDR3 boundary, so the rest is inferred from the germline J gene. This chain connects TRBV30 to TRBJ2-3; 8 nucleotides line up with TRBD2. Germline CDR1 is GTSNPN and CDR2 is SVGIG (reference sequence). The CDR3 consists of 14 residues. V dropped 0 bases and J dropped 5; count of bases not matched to a gene: 4. The CDR3 reads CAWSVSSGVDTQYF. Partial CDR3 DNA: TGTGCCTGGAGTGTGAGTAGCGGGGTAGATACG.

By sample share, this clone is medium-sized. The read terminates 3 residues ahead of where the CDR3 ends, so the germline J gene completes it. Other DNA sequences in this sample translate to the same CDR3. The chain combines TRBV5-1 with TRBJ2-3; 7 bases line up with TRBD2. Germline-derived CDR1 and CDR2 are SGHRS and YFSETQ. There are 15 residues in the CDR3. Trimming cost V 4 bases and J 0 bases; bases outside gene matches: 5. The CDR3 protein is CASSLSGASTDTQYF. The sequenced CDR3 bases are TGCGCCAGCAGCCTAAGCGGGGCGAGCACAGATACG.

This clone has more than one count but fewer than ten. The read comes to an end 3 residues before the CDR3 does, leaving the germline J gene to fill in the end. The V gene is TRBV19, the J gene TRBJ1-1; D possibly corresponds to TRBD1 (5 bases). This CDR3 is built from 16 residues. Germline CDR1 LNHDA, CDR2 SQIVND (reference sequence). The V end was cut by 6 bases, the J end by 1 base, with 18 bases between. CDR3 DNA, as far as it was read: TGTGCCAGTAGCCCCGTCCCTCAGGGATCGAACACTGAA. Its protein product is CASSPVPQGSNTE. The CDR3 as a whole reads CASSPVPQGSNTEAFF.

This clone appeared a few times. The missing CDR3 end, 3 residues past where the read stops, is filled in from the germline J gene. The chain has TRBV7-9 and TRBJ1-2, with 11 bases matching TRBD1. This CDR3 contains 14 residues. Germline V gene sequence: CDR1 SEHNR, CDR2 FQNEAQ (reference sequence). CDR3 region: CASSPPDRGRGYTF. The CDR3 bases that were read are TGTGCCAGCAGCCCACCGGACAGGGGGCGAGGC.

The sequenced part of the CDR3 DNA is TGTGCCAGCAGCTCCGGGTTGGGGACAGCGCTCAGCTCCTATAATTCACCC. Protein product: CASSSGLGTALSSYNSP. The CDR3 in full is CASSSGLGTALSSYNSPLHF. V and J are TRBV7-1 and TRBJ1-6; 7 bases match TRBD1. The sequenced fragment ends 3 residues before the CDR3 boundary, so the rest is inferred from the germline J gene. TRBV7-1 is an open reading frame, and its role is uncertain. This CDR3 comprises 20 residues. The trim removed 3 bases at V and 0 bases at J, leaving 14 bases unmatched.

In its sample, this clone is medium-sized (0.01 to 0.1%). The read is 3 residues too short to cover the CDR3 end, so that end is filled in from the germline J gene. V gene TRBV14 combines with J gene TRBJ1-1; TRBD1 is a possible D gene (6 bases). There are 15 residues in the CDR3. Per the germline V gene, CDR1 is SGHDN and CDR2 is FVKESK. The sequenced CDR3 bases are TGTGCCAGCAGCTTAACGTCCGGGACACGTTTCGGG. It codes for CASSLTSGTRFG. The complete CDR3 reads CASSLTSGTRFGAFF.

Turning to this clone: The missing CDR3 end, 3 residues past where the read stops, is filled in from the germline J gene. The J gene is TRBJ2-1, the V gene TRBV2, with unresolved D. The CDR3 contains 14 residues. V lost 7 bases, J lost 7 bases, and 17 bases lay in between. Germline-derived CDR1 and CDR2 are SNHLY and FYNNEI. The CDR3 loop is CASKPQPLGNEQFF. CDR3 DNA, as far as it was read: TGTGCCAGCAAGCCACAGCCCTTAGGGAATGAG.

Comment on this clone: The CDR3 extends 3 residues past the end of the read, so its final part is completed from the germline J gene. V is TRBV30 and J is TRBJ2-3; tentatively, D is TRBD1 or TRBD2 (5 bases each). Germline V lookup: CDR1 GTSNPN, CDR2 SVGIG (reference sequence). The V gene lost 0 bases and the J gene lost 6 bases, with 16 bases spanning the gap. There are 15 residues in the CDR3. The covered CDR3 bases are TGTGCCTGGAGTGTACGAGGGGTCAACCGGGATACG. This translates into CAWSVRGVNRDT. The full CDR3 reads CAWSVRGVNRDTQYF.

This clone was seen more than once but under ten times. Read coverage stops 3 residues before the CDR3 terminus; the germline J gene supplies the remainder. This rearrangement joins TRBV7-9 to TRBJ1-1, with D tentatively TRBD1 (6 bases). This CDR3 has 13 residues. The germline V gene has CDR1 SEHNR and CDR2 FQNEAQ (reference sequence). Trimming stripped 5 bases from V and 3 bases from J, with 10 bases between. The CDR3 is CASSRTEYTEAFF. CDR3 DNA, as far as it was read: TGTGCCAGCAGCCGGACAGAATACACTGAA.

This clone was detected only a few times. The CDR3 DNA, read in part, is TGTGCCAGCTCACTACAGGGTGGCACTGAA. Translation gives CASSLQGGTE. The CDR3 as a whole reads CASSLQGGTEAFF. The V and J genes are TRBV18 and TRBJ1-1; perhaps TRBD1 as D (6 bases). The CDR3 goes on 3 residues after the read ends, and that part is filled in from the germline J gene. CDR3 length equals 13 residues. CDR1 and CDR2 from the germline V gene are KGHSH and LQKENI. V was cut by 4 bases and J by 4 bases, with 10 bases left in between.

This clone was seen only a few times. The sequenced fragment ends 3 residues before the CDR3 boundary, so the rest is inferred from the germline J gene. The J gene is TRBJ2-7, the V gene TRBV6-2 or TRBV6-3; weak D call: TRBD1 (6 bases). This CDR3 has 16 amino acids. The germline V gene has CDR1 MNHEY and CDR2 SVGEGT. Deletions cut 2 bases from V and 0 bases from J, with 14 bases between. CDR3: CASSYMATGTSYEQYF. The covered CDR3 bases are TGTGCCAGCAGTTACATGGCCACAGGGACCTCCTACGAG.

For this clone: The read ends 3 residues early relative to the CDR3; the germline J gene fills the gap. The chain employs TRBV18 and TRBJ2-3, with D possibly matching TRBD1 (6 bases). CDR3 length: 15 amino acids. Deletions cut 2 bases from V and 4 bases from J, with 13 bases between. Germline V gene lookup returns CDR1 KGHSH and CDR2 LQKENI. CDR3 DNA (partial): TGTGCCAGCTCACCAATGGCAGGGGCTGCAGATACG. Its translation is CASSPMAGAADT. The CDR3 in its entirety is CASSPMAGAADTQYF.

In the case of this clone: The read terminates 3 residues ahead of where the CDR3 ends, so the germline J gene completes it. The chain combines TRBV7-9 with TRBJ2-3; 9 bases match TRBD2. The CDR3 covers 13 residues. Germline CDR1 SEHNR, CDR2 FQNEAQ (reference sequence). The trim removed 8 bases at V and 4 bases at J, leaving 4 bases unmatched. The CDR3 DNA, read in part, is TGTGCCAGCTCGGCGGGGGGGGCAGATACG. Translation gives CASSAGGADT. The full-length CDR3 reads as CASSAGGADTQYF.

This clone occurred a few times. An end of the junction does not agree with germline; a read error may underlie this. Sequencing ends 3 residues short of the CDR3 end; the germline J gene provides the rest. The chain is built from TRBV7-7 and TRBJ2-1, with a possible D match to TRBD2 (5 bases). The V gene's germline CDR1 is SSHAT and CDR2 FNYEAQ (reference sequence). The CDR3 is 15 amino acids. CDR3 DNA (partial): TGTGCTAGCAGCTTAGGATTCGAGGGTGGCAATGAG. Protein: CASSLGFEGGNE. The full CDR3 reads CASSLGFEGGNEQFF.